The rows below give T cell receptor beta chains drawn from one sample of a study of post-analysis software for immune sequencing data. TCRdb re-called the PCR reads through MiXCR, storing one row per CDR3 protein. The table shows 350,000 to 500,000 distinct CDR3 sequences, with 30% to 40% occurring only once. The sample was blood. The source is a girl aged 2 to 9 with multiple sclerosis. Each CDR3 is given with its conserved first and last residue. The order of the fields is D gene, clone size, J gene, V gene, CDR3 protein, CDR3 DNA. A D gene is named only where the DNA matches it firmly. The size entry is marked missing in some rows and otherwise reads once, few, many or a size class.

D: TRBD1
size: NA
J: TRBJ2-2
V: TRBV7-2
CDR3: CASRTGTERAGELFF
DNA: TGTGCCAGCAGAACCGGGACAGAAAGGGCCGGGGAGCTGTTTTTT

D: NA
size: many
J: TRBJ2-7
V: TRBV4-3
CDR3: CASSQSGPVDDEQYF
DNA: TGCGCCAGCAGCCAATCAGGCCCGGTTGACGACGAGCAGTACTTC

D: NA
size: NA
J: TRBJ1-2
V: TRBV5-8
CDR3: CASGGGESNYGYTF
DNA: TGTGCCAGCGGCGGCGGGGAGTCTAACTATGGCTACACCTTC

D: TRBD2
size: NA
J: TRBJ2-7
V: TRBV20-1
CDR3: CSARDSGLAPYEQYF
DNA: TGCAGTGCTAGAGATTCGGGACTAGCTCCCTACGAGCAGTACTTC

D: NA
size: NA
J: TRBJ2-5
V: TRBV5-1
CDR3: CASSSSVGGGETQYF
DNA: TGCGCCAGCAGCTCGTCGGTAGGGGGAGGAGAGACCCAGTACTTC

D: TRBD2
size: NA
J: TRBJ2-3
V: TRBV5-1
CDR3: CASSLGLAESTDTQYF
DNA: TGCGCCAGCAGCTTGGGCCTAGCGGAGAGCACAGATACGCAGTATTTT

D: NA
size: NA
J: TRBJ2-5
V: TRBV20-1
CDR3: CRARFGEETQYF
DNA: TGCAGGGCCCGCTTCGGGGAAGAGACCCAGTACTTC

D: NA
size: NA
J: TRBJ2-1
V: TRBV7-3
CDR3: CASSLIVGYNEQFF
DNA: TGTGCCAGCAGCTTAATCGTAGGGTACAATGAGCAGTTCTTC

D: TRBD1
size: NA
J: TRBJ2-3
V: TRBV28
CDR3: CASSSPGGRDTQYF
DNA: TGTGCCAGCAGTTCCCCAGGGGGTAGGGATACGCAGTATTTT

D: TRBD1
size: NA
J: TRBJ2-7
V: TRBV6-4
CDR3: CASSDWDSYEQYF
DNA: TGTGCCAGCAGTGACTGGGACAGCTACGAGCAGTACTTC

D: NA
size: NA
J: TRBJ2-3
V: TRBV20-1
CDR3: CSALPRDTQYF
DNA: TGCAGTGCCCTACCCCGTGATACGCAGTATTTT

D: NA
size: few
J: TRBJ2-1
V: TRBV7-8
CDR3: CASSLRRGHNEQFF
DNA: TGTGCCAGCAGCTTGCGGCGGGGGCACAATGAGCAGTTCTTC

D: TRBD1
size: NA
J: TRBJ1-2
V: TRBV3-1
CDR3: CAGSHHGQGQDGYTF
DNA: TGTGCCGGCAGCCACCATGGACAGGGACAGGATGGCTACACCTTC

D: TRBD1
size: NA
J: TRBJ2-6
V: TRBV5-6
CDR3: CASGTGGESGANVLTF
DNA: TGTGCCAGCGGGACAGGGGGCGAATCTGGGGCTAACGTCCTGACTTTC

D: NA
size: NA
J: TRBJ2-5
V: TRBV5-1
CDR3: CASSRLNWDGIQETQYF
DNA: TGCGCCAGCAGCCGACTAAATTGGGACGGAATACAAGAGACCCAGTACTTC

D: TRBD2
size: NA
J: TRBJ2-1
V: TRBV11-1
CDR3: CASSSGGAGSSYNEQFF
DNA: TGTGCCAGCAGCTCGGGCGGAGCGGGGTCTTCCTACAATGAGCAGTTCTTC

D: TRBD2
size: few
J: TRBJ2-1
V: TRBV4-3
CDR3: CASSKRTSGRLNEQFF
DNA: TGCGCCAGCAGCAAACGGACTAGCGGAAGACTCAATGAGCAGTTCTTC

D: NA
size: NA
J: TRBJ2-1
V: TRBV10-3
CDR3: CAISDSSYNEQFF
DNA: TGTGCCATCAGTGACAGCTCCTACAATGAGCAGTTCTTC

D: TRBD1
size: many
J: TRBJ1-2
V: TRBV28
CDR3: CASRQGARGYTF
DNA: TGTGCCAGCAGGCAGGGGGCAAGGGGCTACACCTTC

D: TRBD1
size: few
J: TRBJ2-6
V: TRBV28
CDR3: CASSFQGARGANVLTF
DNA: TGTGCCAGCAGTTTTCAGGGGGCAAGAGGGGCCAACGTCCTGACTTTC

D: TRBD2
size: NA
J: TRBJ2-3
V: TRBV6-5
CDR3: CASSYSIYLAGYTDTQYF
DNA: TGTGCCAGCAGTTACTCGATCTACCTAGCGGGATACACAGATACGCAGTATTTT

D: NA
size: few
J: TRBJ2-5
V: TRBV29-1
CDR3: CSVGEPPDVEETQYF
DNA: TGCAGCGTTGGGGAACCACCTGATGTGGAAGAGACCCAGTACTTC

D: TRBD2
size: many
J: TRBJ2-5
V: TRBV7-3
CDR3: CASSFAGGRETQYF
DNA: TGTGCCAGCAGCTTTGCGGGGGGGCGCGAGACCCAGTACTTC

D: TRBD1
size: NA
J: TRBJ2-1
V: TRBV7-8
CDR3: CASSLHRDRVLNEQFF
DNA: TGTGCCAGCAGCTTGCACCGGGACAGGGTACTTAATGAGCAGTTCTTC

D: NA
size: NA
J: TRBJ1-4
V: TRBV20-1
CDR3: CSASGIATNEKLFF
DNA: TGCAGTGCTTCAGGGATAGCAACTAATGAAAAACTGTTTTTT

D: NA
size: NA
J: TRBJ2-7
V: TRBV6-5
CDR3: CASSMGGPVYEQYF
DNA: TGTGCCAGCAGTATGGGCGGCCCCGTCTACGAGCAGTACTTC

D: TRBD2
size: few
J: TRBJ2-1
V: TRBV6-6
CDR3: CASSPGTRLSNEQFF
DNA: TGTGCCAGCAGTCCTGGGACTAGACTAAGCAATGAGCAGTTCTTC

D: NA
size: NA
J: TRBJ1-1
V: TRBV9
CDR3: CASSVVPWTEAFF
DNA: TGTGCCAGCAGCGTAGTCCCATGGACTGAAGCTTTCTTT